This TCR beta chain derives from a study of T-cell memory formation after mild COVID-19. Findings and caveats of the study: Cross-reactive memory appears to have joined, as suggested by some responding clones showing up in pre-infection memory. Contracting CD4+ clones were located mainly in CM and EM, and CD8+ clones in EMRA.

For this clonotype: Its antigen is not identified.

This CDR3 has 17 residues. Trimming took 4 bases from V and 3 from J, leaving 22 bases between them. UMIs and sample barcodes were carried by the TCR alpha and TCR beta cDNA libraries that 5'RACE produced using constant-segment primers. TCRdb reanalysed the 5' RACE reads using MiXCR and keeps one entry per CDR3 protein. Of some 300,000 distinct CDR3 sequences in the sample, roughly a fifth were seen once. Specimen: PBMCs or a T cell subset sorted from them (not recorded which). The chain is built from TRBV12-3 or TRBV12-4 and TRBJ2-7; D is undetermined. This clonotype was sampled from a man between 18 and 35 years old who had mild COVID-19 (a few samples of this study predate the infection). Cell type and time point are not known. The CDR3 DNA sequence: TGTGCCAGCAGTTCTACCATCTCGGCCGATTTGATCTACGAGCAGTACTTC. It specifies CASSSTISADLIYEQYF.